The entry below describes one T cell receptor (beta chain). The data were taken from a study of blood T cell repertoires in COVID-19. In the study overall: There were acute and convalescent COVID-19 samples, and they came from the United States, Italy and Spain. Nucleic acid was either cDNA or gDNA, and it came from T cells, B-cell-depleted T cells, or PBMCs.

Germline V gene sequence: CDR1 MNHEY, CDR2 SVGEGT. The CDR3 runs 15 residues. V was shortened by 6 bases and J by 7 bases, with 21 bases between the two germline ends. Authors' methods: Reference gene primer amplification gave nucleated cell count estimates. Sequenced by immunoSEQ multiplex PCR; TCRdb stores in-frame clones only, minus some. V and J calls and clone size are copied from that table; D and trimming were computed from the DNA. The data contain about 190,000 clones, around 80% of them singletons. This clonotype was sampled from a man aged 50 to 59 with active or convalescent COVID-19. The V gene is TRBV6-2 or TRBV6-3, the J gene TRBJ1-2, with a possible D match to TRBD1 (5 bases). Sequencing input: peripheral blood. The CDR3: CASSFTHSGTAGYTF. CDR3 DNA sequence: TGTGCCAGCAGCTTCACACACTCCGGGACTGCTGGCTACACCTTC.